A selection of T cell receptor beta chains follows, all from one sample in a study of technical replicates of blood from a few donors. TCRdb's copy holds only in-frame clones and misses some; the assay was immunoSEQ multiplex PCR. The repertoire consists of 72,000 or so clones, with approximately 96% occurring once and the leading ten covering 0.3% to 0.45%. Material for sequencing was T cells isolated from PBMCs. The receptors stem from a human donor in good health. CDR3s include the opening cysteine and the closing phenylalanine or tryptophan. D genes are given only for firm matches. Where a row states a size, it is once, few, many or the class of an expanded clone; other rows omit it.

v_gene	abundance	d_gene	j_gene	CDR3aa	CDR3nt
TRBV29-1	NA	TRBD2	TRBJ2-1	CSVPSGREQFF	TGCAGCGTTCCTAGCGGGAGGGAGCAGTTCTTC
TRBV4-1	NA	NA	TRBJ2-1	CASSQGPVGRYYNEQFF	TGCGCCAGCAGCCAGGGTCCGGTCGGCAGGTACTACAATGAGCAGTTCTTC
TRBV5-1	NA	TRBD2	TRBJ2-7	CASSWGGSYEQYF	TGCGCCAGCAGTTGGGGGGGCTCCTACGAGCAGTACTTC
TRBV7-6	NA	TRBD1	TRBJ1-1	CASSTGQGRTEAFF	TGTGCCAGCAGCACGGGACAGGGGAGGACTGAAGCTTTCTTT
TRBV6-1	once	TRBD1	TRBJ2-1	CASSEQGQVGEQFF	TGTGCCAGCAGTGAACAAGGACAGGTGGGTGAGCAGTTCTTC
TRBV5-1	NA	TRBD1	TRBJ1-1	CASSLGTGVGTEAFF	TGCGCCAGCAGCTTGGGAACAGGGGTAGGAACTGAAGCTTTCTTT
TRBV29-1	NA	TRBD1	TRBJ1-2	CSVTSGTVASYGYTF	TGCAGCGTCACTAGCGGGACAGTTGCTTCCTATGGCTACACCTTC
TRBV11-2	NA	TRBD2	TRBJ2-7	CASSLVIGDRAGGTYEQYF	TGTGCCAGCAGCTTAGTAATAGGGGATCGGGCGGGGGGGACCTACGAGCAGTACTTC
TRBV7-2	NA	TRBD1	TRBJ1-1	CASSITGVNTEAFF	TGTGCCAGCAGCATAACAGGGGTTAACACTGAAGCTTTCTTT
TRBV5-1	NA	NA	TRBJ1-4	CASSLEGNDEKLFF	TGCGCCAGCAGCTTGGAGGGGAACGATGAAAAACTGTTTTTT
TRBV18	NA	NA	TRBJ2-2	CASSSQGNTGELFF	TGTGCCAGCTCATCGCAGGGGAACACCGGGGAGCTGTTTTTT
TRBV19	NA	TRBD2	TRBJ2-1	CASSSSGRVFF	TGTGCCAGTAGTAGTAGCGGGAGGGTGTTCTTC
TRBV11-2	NA	NA	TRBJ1-2	CASSFSGGWAADGYTF	TGTGCCAGCAGCTTTTCCGGGGGATGGGCAGCTGATGGCTACACCTTC
TRBV15	NA	TRBD1	TRBJ2-7	CATSRDGAPGQGKVGQYF	TGTGCCACCAGCAGAGATGGGGCCCCGGGACAGGGGAAAGTTGGGCAGTACTTC
TRBV4-2	once	NA	TRBJ2-7	CASSQVGAAVYEQYF	TGTGCCAGCAGCCAAGTGGGGGCAGCAGTCTACGAGCAGTACTTC
TRBV29-1	NA	TRBD1	TRBJ2-7	CSARQGAYEQYF	TGCAGCGCTCGACAGGGCGCCTACGAGCAGTACTTC
TRBV6-5	NA	NA	TRBJ2-2	CASSYSINGELFF	TGTGCCAGCAGTTACTCTATAAACGGGGAGCTGTTTTTT
TRBV27	NA	NA	TRBJ1-5	CASSLSGPYSNQPQHF	TGTGCCAGCAGTTTATCGGGGCCCTATAGCAATCAGCCCCAGCATTTT
TRBV7-9	NA	TRBD1	TRBJ1-2	CASSPGQGAGYGYTF	TGTGCCAGCAGCCCAGGACAGGGGGCTGGCTATGGCTACACCTTC
TRBV5-4	few	NA	TRBJ2-1	CASSLGGTLNEQFF	TGTGCCAGCAGCTTGGGTGGGACACTCAATGAGCAGTTCTTC
TRBV5-1	NA	NA	TRBJ1-4	CASSLGLVGVDEKLFF	TGCGCCAGCAGCTTGGGGCTGGTAGGGGTGGATGAAAAACTGTTTTTT
TRBV4-1	NA	NA	TRBJ2-1	CASSQDHVRPTYNEQFF	TGCGCCAGCAGCCAAGATCACGTCAGGCCCACCTACAATGAGCAGTTCTTC
TRBV25-1	NA	TRBD1	TRBJ1-4	CASSGDRDEKLFF	TGTGCCAGCAGTGGGGACAGGGACGAAAAACTGTTTTTT
TRBV28	NA	NA	TRBJ1-2	CASSLPNRDFLDYGYTF	TGTGCCAGCAGTTTACCAAACCGGGACTTTTTGGACTATGGCTACACCTTC
TRBV6-1	NA	TRBD2	TRBJ2-1	CASSELLAGYPFF	TGTGCCAGCAGTGAACTACTAGCGGGCTACCCGTTCTTC
TRBV7-2	NA	TRBD2	TRBJ2-7	CASSRGLANDEQYF	TGTGCCAGCAGCCGGGGACTAGCTAACGACGAGCAGTACTTC
TRBV9	NA	TRBD2	TRBJ2-2	CASSVQGTSGNTGELFF	TGTGCCAGCAGCGTCCAAGGGACTAGCGGAAACACCGGGGAGCTGTTTTTT
TRBV6-1	NA	NA	TRBJ1-1	CASSVDRPNTEAFF	TGTGCCAGCAGTGTGGACAGACCGAACACTGAAGCTTTCTTT
TRBV10-2	NA	NA	TRBJ1-1	CASSEAGYRAAGTEAFF	TGCGCCAGCAGTGAGGCAGGGTATAGGGCGGCCGGCACTGAAGCTTTCTTT
TRBV30	NA	NA	TRBJ2-5	CAWRSPGGSQYF	TGTGCCTGGAGAAGTCCGGGTGGGTCCCAGTACTTC
TRBV9	NA	NA	TRBJ2-1	CASSAPGIYNEQFF	TGTGCCAGCAGCGCTCCAGGGATTTACAATGAGCAGTTCTTC
TRBV2	NA	NA	TRBJ1-4	CASQGPLGEKLFF	TGTGCCAGCCAGGGCCCTCTGGGTGAAAAACTGTTTTTT
TRBV4-1	few	NA	TRBJ1-5	CASSQEFRQPQHF	TGCGCCAGCAGCCAAGAATTTCGGCAGCCCCAGCATTTT
TRBV4-1	NA	NA	TRBJ2-3	CASSQREGAADTQYF	TGCGCCAGCAGCCAAAGAGAAGGAGCAGCAGATACGCAGTATTTT
TRBV5-6	once	TRBD1	TRBJ1-3	CASSPGGQGNTIYF	TGTGCCAGCAGCCCAGGGGGCCAGGGGAACACCATATATTTT
TRBV7-9	NA	TRBD2	TRBJ2-7	CASSHSGTSGRANEQYF	TGTGCCAGCAGTCACTCTGGGACTAGCGGGAGGGCCAACGAGCAGTACTTC
TRBV7-6	NA	NA	TRBJ1-2	CASSYSGPMGYTF	TGTGCCAGCAGTTATTCAGGTCCTATGGGCTACACCTTC
TRBV5-1	once	TRBD1	TRBJ2-7	CASSLHQGVWEQYF	TGCGCCAGCAGCTTACATCAGGGGGTCTGGGAGCAGTACTTC
TRBV10-3	NA	NA	TRBJ1-1	CAISESRGGNGWEAFF	TGTGCCATCAGTGAGTCGAGGGGGGGCAACGGTTGGGAAGCTTTCTTT
TRBV15	NA	TRBD1	TRBJ1-1	CATSRVRRGRIEAFF	TGTGCCACCAGCAGAGTGCGCAGGGGGCGGATAGAAGCTTTCTTT
TRBV7-8	once	NA	TRBJ1-4	CASSLGGRTVKLFF	TGTGCCAGCAGCCTCGGTGGTCGGACAGTAAAACTGTTTTTT
TRBV2	NA	NA	TRBJ2-5	CASSVRGGETQYF	TGTGCCAGCAGTGTAAGGGGGGGAGAGACCCAGTACTTC
TRBV7-8	NA	NA	TRBJ1-5	CASSLNGLNSNQPQHF	TGTGCCAGCAGCTTAAACGGACTGAATAGCAATCAGCCCCAGCATTTT
TRBV6-5	once	NA	TRBJ2-6	CASSYSLLSGANVLTF	TGTGCCAGCAGTTACTCACTGCTCTCTGGGGCCAACGTCCTGACTTTC
TRBV29-1	NA	NA	TRBJ1-1	CSVPRGTNTEAFF	TGCAGCGTTCCGAGGGGGACAAACACTGAAGCTTTCTTT
TRBV27	NA	NA	TRBJ1-2	CASSFNLNSLLDGYTF	TGTGCCAGCAGTTTCAACTTAAATTCCCTGCTCGATGGCTACACCTTC
TRBV2	NA	NA	TRBJ1-1	CASSAGMMTEAFF	TGTGCCAGCTCAGCGGGGATGATGACTGAAGCTTTCTTT
TRBV11-2	NA	TRBD2	TRBJ2-3	CASTRAGGPADTQYF	TGTGCCAGCACCCGAGCGGGAGGGCCGGCAGATACGCAGTATTTT
TRBV6-5	NA	NA	TRBJ1-1	CASSYEGEAFF	TGTGCCAGCAGTTACGAGGGCGAGGCTTTCTTT
TRBV12-5	few	TRBD1	TRBJ2-5	CASGWTGETQYF	TGTGCTAGTGGGTGGACAGGGGAGACCCAGTACTTC